A selection of T cell receptor beta chains follows, all from one sample in a study of blood T cell repertoires in COVID-19. Generated by immunoSEQ multiplex PCR, the TCRdb table keeps only in-frame clones and is missing some. The sample includes some 120,000 clones, approximately 83% of them seen just once. Sequenced: peripheral blood. These receptors were obtained from a woman between 45 and 65 years old with acute or convalescent COVID-19. Both conserved end residues are part of each CDR3. Each record gives: V gene, D gene, J gene, CDR3 length, clone size, CDR3 DNA, CDR3 protein. A D gene is named only where the DNA matches it firmly. Not all rows give a size; the values are once, few, many and, for expanded clones, a class.

>TRBV12-1|NA|TRBJ2-3|19|NA
TGTGCCAGCAGCCCCGGGACTAGCGGGGGCCTCACGTTTAGGGATACGCAGTATTTT
CASSPGTSGGLTFRDTQYF
>TRBV29-1|NA|TRBJ2-7|15|NA
TGCAGCGTTGAAGATGGGGCGGGGGCTCGTGGGAAGCAGTACTTC
CSVEDGAGARGKQYF
>TRBV6-1|TRBD2|TRBJ2-1|16|NA
TGTGCCAGCAGTGGTGGGCGGGGGGCCGATTACAATGAGCAGTTCTTC
CASSGGRGADYNEQFF
>TRBV30|NA|TRBJ2-7|16|few
TGTGCCTGGAGTGATACTGGGGCAGGGTACTCCTACGAGCAGTACTTC
CAWSDTGAGYSYEQYF
>TRBV29-1|TRBD2|TRBJ2-3|14|NA
TGCAGCGTTGAAGAGCGGGGGGGCCCTGATACGCAGTATTTT
CSVEERGGPDTQYF
>TRBV6-5|NA|TRBJ1-2|14|few
TGTGCCAGCAGACCGGACCAGGGTAGCTATGGCTACACCTTC
CASRPDQGSYGYTF
>TRBV29-1|NA|TRBJ1-1|13|NA
TGCAGCGCCCAAGGACAGCTGGGCACTGAAGCTTTCTTT
CSAQGQLGTEAFF
>TRBV2|NA|TRBJ2-7|13|NA
TGTGCCAGCAGGAGGACAGCTCTCTACGAGCAGTACTTC
CASRRTALYEQYF
>TRBV30|TRBD1|TRBJ1-3|14|NA
TGTGCCTGGAAAACAGGGGGCAATGGAAACACCATATATTTT
CAWKTGGNGNTIYF
>TRBV13|TRBD2|TRBJ2-7|17|NA
TGTGCCAGCAGCCCCCGTTCGAAGCGGGGTTTCTATTACGAGCAGTACTTC
CASSPRSKRGFYYEQYF
>TRBV2|NA|TRBJ1-5|13|NA
TGTGCCAGCAGGCGTGGGACTAATCAGCCCCAGCATTTT
CASRRGTNQPQHF
>TRBV14|TRBD1|TRBJ1-6|16|few
TGTGCCAGCAGCCAACTCGGGACAGGCTATAATTCACCCCTCCACTTT
CASSQLGTGYNSPLHF
>TRBV5-1|NA|TRBJ1-3|16|few
TGCGCCAGCAGCTTGGCAGGGTCCACCTCTGGAAACACCATATATTTT
CASSLAGSTSGNTIYF
>TRBV14|TRBD1|TRBJ2-7|15|NA
TGTGCCAGCAGCCCTCTACTCGGACAGGGCAAAGAGCAGTACTTC
CASSPLLGQGKEQYF
>TRBV7-7|TRBD1|TRBJ2-1|15|NA
TGTGCCAGCAGCTCCGGGACAGGGGTTGGGAATGAGCAGTTCTTC
CASSSGTGVGNEQFF
>TRBV14|NA|TRBJ1-2|15|NA
TGTGCCAGCAGCCAAGGCCTCGGCAGGGGATATGGCTACACCTTC
CASSQGLGRGYGYTF
>TRBV18|TRBD1|TRBJ1-2|14|NA
TGTGCCAGCTCACCTACCGACAGGGACTATGGCTACACCTTC
CASSPTDRDYGYTF
>TRBV5-1|NA|TRBJ2-2|16|NA
TGCGCCAGCAGCCGAACAGTGATAGGGGATACCGGGGAGCTGTTTTTT
CASSRTVIGDTGELFF
>TRBV5-4|NA|TRBJ1-2|15|NA
TGTGCCAGCAGCCAAGGACAGTCCTCTAACTATGGCTACACCTTC
CASSQGQSSNYGYTF
>TRBV6-6|TRBD1|TRBJ1-1|13|NA
TGTGCCAGTTACAGGGGGGACGGGACTGAAGCTTTCTTT
CASYRGDGTEAFF